This passage covers 7 T cell receptor beta chains from one sample sequenced in a study of shared clonotypes between healthy human individuals. Sequenced by immunoSEQ multiplex PCR; TCRdb stores in-frame clones only, minus some. The repertoire holds roughly 2,300,000 clones, with around 90% as singletons. The sample comprised naive CD4+ T cells from PBMCs. The sample's subset: CD45RA+ positively selected. The receptors here all came from a man younger than 35 in good health. Some clones in this sample may be carry-over from other donors' samples.

This clone was picked up one time. This chain links TRBV11-1 with TRBJ2-3, with 13 nucleotides matching TRBD2. Trimming took 4 bases from V and 0 from J; bases not matched to a gene: 4. The CDR3 contains 17 residues. Germline V gene lookup returns CDR1 SGHAT and CDR2 FQDESV (reference sequence). CDR3 DNA: TGTGCCAGCAGCTCACTAGCGGGAGGGTCTAGCACAGATACGCAGTATTTT. Translating gives CASSSLAGGSSTDTQYF.

This clone appeared a single time. The chain carries TRBV23-1 and TRBJ2-6, with D perhaps TRBD1 (7 bases). TRBV23-1 is sorted into the ORF group, with uncertain function. V lost 3 bases and J 0 bases, leaving 18 bases between the germline ends. The CDR3 contains 19 residues. For the CDR3, the DNA is TGCGCCAGCAGTCACCCAGGGGGGCAGGGGCGCTCTGGGGCCAACGTCCTGACTTTC. Translation gives CASSHPGGQGRSGANVLTF.

The CDR3 here is CASSPPGLAQGELFF. The CDR3 DNA sequence: TGTGCCAGCAGCCCCCCGGGACTAGCGCAAGGGGAGCTGTTTTTT. This chain uses TRBV11-3 with TRBJ2-2; 10 bases align to TRBD2. V lost 5 bases to trimming and J lost 8 bases; unmatched junction nucleotides: 8. Germline V gene lookup returns CDR1 SGHNT and CDR2 YENEEA. This CDR3 comprises 15 residues. Looking up the rest from reference TRBV11-3 and TRBJ2-2 gives the full variable domain: EAGVVQSPRYKIIEKKQPVAFWCNPISGHNTLYWYLQNLGQGPELLIRYENEEAVDDSQLPKDRFSAERLKGVDSTLKIQPAELGDSAVYLCASSPPGLAQGELFFGEGSRLTVL.

The chain has TRBV7-8 and TRBJ2-7; no definite D call. The CDR3 is made up of 16 amino acids. Germline-derived CDR1 and CDR2 are SGHVS and FQNEAQ. V lost 4 bases to trimming and J lost 3 bases, with 19 bases between them. The DNA of the CDR3 is TGTGCCAGCAGCTCGAGGCCGGGCCTCACCATCTACGAGCAGTACTTC. Residues: CASSSRPGLTIYEQYF.

The CDR3 sequence is CASGFLSDTGVRTGELFF. For the CDR3, the DNA is TGTGCTAGTGGTTTCCTTTCCGATACAGGGGTCCGAACCGGGGAGCTGTTTTTT. The chain combines TRBV12-5 with TRBJ2-2, with 7 positions matching TRBD1. Germline CDR1 LGHNT, CDR2 FRNRAP. V lost 3 bases and J lost 5; bases outside the gene matches: 15. This CDR3 has 18 amino acids.

V gene TRBV27 combines with J gene TRBJ1-2, with D possibly matching TRBD1 (5 bases). Germline CDR1 is MNHEY and CDR2 is SMNVEV (reference sequence). V lost 5 bases, J lost 6 bases, and 13 bases lay in between. The CDR3 runs to 13 residues. The CDR3 loop reads CASSRGLWDGYTF. The DNA for the CDR3 is TGTGCCAGCAGTCGGGGCCTCTGGGATGGCTACACCTTC.

The rearrangement joins TRBV5-1 to TRBJ2-7; maybe TRBD2 (5 bases). Germline CDR1 is SGHRS and CDR2 is YFSETQ. The CDR3 consists of 15 residues. V dropped 6 bases and J dropped 2 bases, with 18 bases sitting between them. The CDR3 DNA reads TGCGCCAGCACCGTGGCCGGGTCGGAGGCCTACGAGCAGTACTTC. Protein: CASTVAGSEAYEQYF.